The clone carrying this TCR beta chain was detected a few times. As yet, its antigen is unknown. The data derive from a study of early T cells in non-severe SARS-CoV-2 infection. Whole-study context: With bulk RNA from unsorted whole blood as input, sequencing yielded unpaired chains. Study outcomes and limitations: Clonotype matching in VDJdb favored anti-spike CD8 responses and did not capture private and CD4 specificities.

After removal of 0 bases from V and 1 base from J, the junction contained 1 base not matched to a gene. This CDR3 contains 15 residues. CDR1 DFQATT and CDR2 SNEGSKA come from the germline V gene (reference sequence). Individual cDNA molecules received unique molecular identifiers. TCRdb analysed the 5' RACE reads with MiXCR anew, one entry per CDR3 protein. The data show 50,000 to 70,000 distinct CDR3 sequences, under 10% seen once. The chain employs TRBV20-1 and TRBJ2-7; 12 nucleotides match TRBD2. The source material was whole blood. The sequence derives from an adult who was a healthcare worker with PCR-confirmed SARS-CoV-2 infection or an uninfected control (not recorded which). CDR3 amino acids: CSARDGLAGSYEQYF. DNA for the CDR3: TGCAGTGCTAGAGATGGACTAGCGGGATCCTACGAGCAGTACTTC.